Here is one T cell receptor (beta chain) with its context. What it recognizes is unknown. The CDR3 consists of 18 residues. Trimming left V 3 bases short and J 0 bases short, with 19 bases between. The V gene's germline CDR1 is KGHSH and CDR2 LQKENI. The TCR beta cDNA libraries contained unique molecular identifiers. Input populations of roughly 0.95 to 10 million T cells gave rise to a few hundred thousand cDNA molecules. TCRdb re-called the PCR reads with MiXCR, one entry per CDR3 protein. Of some 800,000 distinct CDR3 sequences listed, about 43% are singletons. This record belongs to a study of post-analysis software for immune sequencing data. Whole-study findings and limits: Controls had lower frequencies than patients of 4 or 5 TRBV segments, which included TRBV5-6, TRBV5-1 and TRBV20-1.

The chain combines TRBV18 with TRBJ2-3; D may be TRBD1 or TRBD2 (6 bases each). The sequenced sample consisted of blood. The clonotype comes from a girl aged 10 to 17 with multiple sclerosis. CDR3 sequence: CASSPELIGGLSTDTQYF. CDR3 nucleotide sequence: TGTGCCAGCTCACCCGAGCTGATAGGGGGGCTGAGCACAGATACGCAGTATTTT.